Below are 25 T cell receptor beta chains sequenced from a single sample in a study of T cell responses to AZD1222 COVID-19 vaccine. Repertoires were generated with immunoSEQ multiplex PCR, while TCRdb's copy carries only in-frame clones and drops some. The repertoire holds roughly 120,000 clones, more than 70% seen once, with approximately 4.5% in the top ten. Sequenced here: peripheral blood, sampled on day 0 of AZD1222 vaccination. These receptors were collected from an adult in good health.

The V and J genes are TRBV19 and TRBJ2-4, with D perhaps TRBD1 or TRBD2 (5 bases each). Germline CDR1 and CDR2: LNHDA and SQIVND (reference sequence). V was cut by 7 bases and J by 6 bases, with 16 bases left in between. This CDR3 has 14 amino acids. The CDR3 region is CASTGRGERNIQYF. CDR3 in DNA: TGTGCCAGTACGGGGAGAGGGGAACGAAACATTCAGTACTTC.

The rearrangement uses TRBV7-8 and TRBJ1-1; possible D gene TRBD1, 5 bases. V was clipped by 1 base and J by 5 bases, with 20 bases between them. There are 17 residues in the CDR3. CDR1 and CDR2 from the germline V gene are SGHVS and FQNEAQ. Here the CDR3 reads CASSLDRAGGRYTEAFF. The CDR3 DNA sequence: TGTGCCAGCAGCTTAGATCGTGCCGGGGGTCGGTATACTGAAGCTTTCTTT.

The chain links TRBV5-1 to TRBJ2-7; 8 bases fit TRBD1. The CDR3 totals 13 residues. Looked up from germline, CDR1 is SGHRS and CDR2 is YFSETQ. Unmatched junction bases numbered 2, after V lost 4 bases and J lost 2 bases. CDR3 coding DNA: TGCGCCAGCAGCGGACAGGGAGCCTACGAGCAGTACTTC. Its translation is CASSGQGAYEQYF. Combining the CDR3 with reference TRBV5-1 and TRBJ2-7 gives the whole variable domain KAGVTQTPRYLIKTRGQQVTLSCSPISGHRSVSWYQQTPGQGLQFLFEYFSETQRNKGNFPGRFSGRQFSNSRSEMNVSTLELGDSALYLCASSGQGAYEQYFGPGTRLTVT.

The gene calls are TRBV11-2 and TRBJ1-2; D unclear. V lost 2 bases and J lost 3, with 4 bases in between. Germline-derived CDR1 and CDR2 are SGHAT and FQNNGV. The CDR3 is made up of 12 amino acids. Here the CDR3 reads CASSLYDYGYTF. The CDR3 DNA reads TGTGCCAGCAGCTTATATGACTATGGCTACACCTTC.

The V call is TRBV7-9, the J call TRBJ1-5; D uncertain. Trimming shortened V by 5 bases and J by 6 bases, and 17 bases separated the two germline ends. The CDR3 sequence is 15 residues long. CDR1 and CDR2 (germline): SEHNR, FQNEAQ (reference sequence). The CDR3 DNA sequence: TGTGCCAGCAGCCCGTACTCCGGGGTAACTCAGCCCCAGCATTTT. Its protein is CASSPYSGVTQPQHF.

The CDR3 is CASSLGGTKGETQYF. In DNA form, the CDR3 reads TGTGCCAGCAGCTTAGGAGGGACTAAGGGAGAGACCCAGTACTTC. The J gene is TRBJ2-5, the V gene TRBV11-2, with 7 bases identical to TRBD2. The CDR3 covers 15 residues. Germline V gives CDR1 SGHAT, CDR2 FQNNGV. J lost 4 bases, V lost 1 base, and 6 bases had no gene match.

The V gene is TRBV7-9, the J gene TRBJ1-3, with D possibly TRBD1 on 5 matching bases. The germline CDR1 and CDR2 sequences are SEHNR and FQNEAQ (reference sequence). This CDR3 spans 17 amino acids. The V end lost 5 bases, the J end lost 0 bases, and 17 bases lay between the germline ends. Here the CDR3 reads CASSQLNAGYSGNTIYF. CDR3 nucleotides: TGTGCCAGCAGCCAATTAAACGCAGGGTACTCTGGAAACACCATATATTTT.

The CDR3 coding sequence is TGCGCCAGCAGCTTCGGGGACCTCAATGAGCAGTTCTTC. Translating gives CASSFGDLNEQFF. The chain couples TRBV5-1 to TRBJ2-1, with D tentatively TRBD1 or TRBD2 (5 bases each). Germline CDR1 SGHRS, CDR2 YFSETQ. CDR3 length equals 13 residues. Trimming removed 2 bases from V and 6 bases from J, with 9 bases in between. The full variable domain, its missing parts supplied by reference TRBV5-1 and TRBJ2-1, is KAGVTQTPRYLIKTRGQQVTLSCSPISGHRSVSWYQQTPGQGLQFLFEYFSETQRNKGNFPGRFSGRQFSNSRSEMNVSTLELGDSALYLCASSFGDLNEQFFGPGTRLTVL.

The chain uses TRBV12-5 and TRBJ1-5; tentatively, D is TRBD1 (5 bases). V dropped 1 base and J dropped 4 bases, with 5 bases sitting between them. The CDR3 runs to 13 residues. Germline CDR1 and CDR2: LGHNT and FRNRAP. The CDR3 bases are TGTGCTAGTGGTTTGGACAGGAATCAGCCCCAGCATTTT. Protein product: CASGLDRNQPQHF.

The genes are TRBV28 and TRBJ1-1, with 7 bases identical to TRBD1. In germline, CDR1 is MDHEN, CDR2 SYDVKM. CDR3 size: 15 residues. V dropped 4 bases and J dropped 5; count of bases not matched to a gene: 10. The CDR3 DNA sequence: TGTGCCAGCAGTTATCAGGCAGGGGGAGATACTGAAGCTTTCTTT. As protein: CASSYQAGGDTEAFF. Supplemented by reference TRBV28 and TRBJ1-1, the full variable domain reads DVKVTQSSRYLVKRTGEKVFLECVQDMDHENMFWYRQDPGLGLRLIYFSYDVKMKEKGDIPEGYSVSREKKERFSLILESASTNQTSMYLCASSYQAGGDTEAFFGQGTRLTVV.

CDR3 bases: TGTGCCAGCTCACCATCGGAGGGTCGGGGAGAGACCCAGTACTTC. It translates to CASSPSEGRGETQYF. This chain links TRBV18 with TRBJ2-5; tentative D call: TRBD2 (6 bases). Trimming shortened V by 2 bases and J by 4 bases, and 14 bases separated the two germline ends. CDR1 is KGHSH, CDR2 LQKENI, per germline. The CDR3 contains 15 residues.

The chain combines TRBV30 with TRBJ1-5; a possible D gene is TRBD1 (6 bases). The ends were cut back, 5 bases at V and 1 base at J, with 15 bases in the middle. The germline gives CDR1 GTSNPN, CDR2 SVGIG (reference sequence). The CDR3 is 15 residues long. This CDR3 is CAWATGTPSNQPQHF. CDR3 DNA sequence: TGTGCCTGGGCTACCGGGACACCCAGCAATCAGCCCCAGCATTTT.

This chain connects TRBV2 to TRBJ2-5; 11 positions match TRBD2. The V gene end was trimmed by 4 bases and the J gene end by 7 bases; junction bases not matched to a gene: 11. The CDR3 has 16 residues. Germline V gene data show CDR1 as SNHLY and CDR2 as FYNNEI. Here the CDR3 reads CASSAPLGLAGGTQYF. In DNA, the CDR3 is TGTGCCAGCAGTGCACCCCTAGGACTAGCGGGCGGGACCCAGTACTTC.

This chain uses TRBV3-1 (or the pseudogene TRBV3-2) with TRBJ1-4; D is ambiguous. The CDR3 is 15 residues long. With 2 bases removed from V and 3 bases from J, the gap between germline ends came to 10 bases. Germline assignment: CDR1 LGHDT and CDR2 YNNKEL (reference sequence). CDR3 in amino acids: CASSQRYGPNEKLFF. The CDR3 DNA is TGTGCCAGCAGCCAACGGTACGGTCCTAATGAAAAACTGTTTTTT.

The chain links TRBV28 to TRBJ1-2; 8 bases are shared with TRBD1. CDR1 and CDR2 from the germline V gene are MDHEN and SYDVKM. V gave up 6 bases and J gave up 10 bases; unmatched junction bases: 13. This CDR3 comprises 14 residues. The CDR3 DNA is TGTGCCAGCAGCCCCTCGGACAGGGTAGTAGCCTACACCTTC. Protein product: CASSPSDRVVAYTF.

This rearrangement joins TRBV9 to TRBJ2-3; TRBD2 aligns across 8 bases. The CDR3 spans 14 residues. CDR1 is SGDLS, CDR2 YYNGEE, per germline. The junction had 10 bases not matched to a gene; V was cut back by 7 bases and J by 6 bases. CDR3 region: CASGFGGAGDTQYF. Written as DNA, the CDR3 is TGTGCCAGCGGTTTCGGGGGGGCAGGCGATACGCAGTATTTT.

The rearrangement links TRBV10-2 to TRBJ2-2; D could derive from TRBD1 or TRBD2 (5 bases each). V lost 6 bases and J lost 8, with 22 bases in between. This CDR3 has 16 amino acids. Looked up from germline, CDR1 is WSHSY and CDR2 is SAAADI. CDR3 in amino acids: CASSPGTVGPHGELFF. CDR3 bases: TGCGCCAGCAGCCCCGGGACGGTTGGACCCCATGGGGAGCTGTTTTTT.

This sequence joins TRBV5-1 and TRBJ2-1; D is possibly TRBD1 (5 bases). The V end lost 2 bases, the J end lost 2 bases, and 11 bases lay between the germline ends. CDR1 is SGHRS, CDR2 YFSETQ, per germline. The CDR3 sequence is 15 residues long. This CDR3 is CASSLDSFTYNEQFF. The CDR3 DNA sequence: TGCGCCAGCAGCTTAGACAGCTTTACCTACAATGAGCAGTTCTTC.

The J gene is TRBJ2-3, the V gene TRBV7-2; 11 nucleotides match TRBD2. Trimming removed 7 bases from V and 8 bases from J; junction bases left unmatched: 8. The CDR3 is 14 residues long. The germline CDR1 and CDR2 sequences are SGHTA and FQGNSA. CDR3 nucleotides: TGTGCCAGCACGCTACTAGCGGGGGATACTACGCAGTATTTT. This sequence encodes CASTLLAGDTTQYF. Based on the CDR3 plus reference TRBV7-2 and TRBJ2-3, the full variable domain is GAGVSQSPSNKVTEKGKDVELRCDPISGHTALYWYRQSLGQGLEFLIYFQGNSAPDKSGLPSDRFSAERTGGSVSTLTIQRTQQEDSAVYLCASTLLAGDTTQYFGPGTRLTVL.

The chain combines TRBV28 with TRBJ1-2; weak D call: TRBD1 (6 bases). Looked up from germline, CDR1 is MDHEN and CDR2 is SYDVKM. This CDR3 comprises 12 residues. The ends were cut back, 6 bases at V and 4 bases at J, with 9 bases in the middle. CDR3 bases: TGTGCCAGCAGGCCGGACAGCTATGGCTACACCTTC. Translation: CASRPDSYGYTF.

The rearrangement joins TRBV5-4 to TRBJ2-1; D is undetermined. CDR1 and CDR2 (germline): SGHNT, YYREEE (reference sequence). The V and J ends lost 5 bases and 0 bases respectively, with 9 bases between them. This CDR3 has 14 amino acids. Here the CDR3 DNA reads TGTGCCAGCAGACTCCAAAGCTCCTACAATGAGCAGTTCTTC. Translated: CASRLQSSYNEQFF.

The chain joins TRBV25-1 to TRBJ1-1; maybe TRBD1 (5 bases). The V gene lost 5 bases and the J gene lost 5 bases, with 12 bases spanning the gap. Germline loops: CDR1 MGHDK, CDR2 SYGVNS. The CDR3 has 13 amino acids. The CDR3 DNA reads as TGTGCCAGCAGTCTGGGGGTGGTAACTGAAGCTTTCTTT. Its protein product is CASSLGVVTEAFF.

The CDR3: CASRPPRTGVNGYTF. The CDR3 DNA reads as TGTGCCAGCAGGCCCCCCAGGACAGGGGTCAATGGCTACACCTTC. The J gene is TRBJ1-2, the V gene TRBV28; 9 positions agree with TRBD1. CDR1 MDHEN and CDR2 SYDVKM come from the germline V gene. The CDR3 sequence is 15 residues long. J lost 6 bases, V lost 6 bases, and 11 bases had no gene match.

The chain has TRBV9 and TRBJ2-7; D possibly uses TRBD1 or TRBD2 (5 bases each). This CDR3 comprises 15 residues. In germline, CDR1 is SGDLS, CDR2 YYNGEE. Trimming shortened V by 2 bases and J by 1 base, and 13 bases separated the two germline ends. The CDR3 DNA reads as TGTGCCAGCAGCGTTGGGGACCAACCGTCCTACGAGCAGTACTTC. Translated, it gives CASSVGDQPSYEQYF. Full variable domain (rest looked up from reference TRBV9 and TRBJ2-7): DSGVTQTPKHLITATGQRVTLRCSPRSGDLSVYWYQQSLDQGLQFLIQYYNGEERAKGNILERFSAQQFPDLHSELNLSSLELGDSALYFCASSVGDQPSYEQYFGPGTRLTVT.

The chain employs TRBV7-2 and TRBJ1-1, with 7 bases identical to TRBD1. This CDR3 spans 13 amino acids. Trimming at V came to 5 bases and at J to 1 base, leaving 1 base not matched to a gene. From germline, CDR1 is SGHTA and CDR2 FQGNSA. Here the CDR3 DNA reads TGTGCCAGCAGCAGGACAGGGAACACTGAAGCTTTCTTT. Residues: CASSRTGNTEAFF.